The source of this T cell receptor (beta chain) is a study of blood T cells in healthy people across ages (dated by TCRdb to between 2014 and 2017). Describing the broader study: Template switching captured roughly one uniquely barcoded TCR beta cDNA molecule per two T cells in model experiments. The study measured age-related changes in TCR beta repertoire diversity using deep sequencing normalized with unique cDNA molecular identifiers. The donors were split into four age groups: young (average about 16 years), middle-aged (about 40), aged (over 55) and long-lived (over 75). To avoid experimental bias, donors of different ages were randomly spread across the sequencing lanes. For two donors (one aged 18 to 30 and one aged 80 or older), the study analyzed two additional independent replicas of 1 million unique cDNA reads from the same blood draw. Findings and caveats that apply to the study as a whole: Since profiling was done on bulk unsorted PBMCs, naive and antigen-experienced compartments could not be conclusively compared. Compared with the aged group, more naive CD4+ T cells, fewer expanded clones and increased TCR diversity were shown by the long-lived group, suggesting age selection. As age increased, observed TCR beta diversity per million T cells dropped in a roughly linear way, and a significant reduction was already evident by age about 40. Estimates of total diversity based on one million sequenced T cells were considered lower bounds and underestimates. The percentage of naive T cells measured by flow cytometry correlated strongly with observed TCR beta diversity. Because the CMV infection status of the donors was unknown, age-related changes in expanded clonotypes may potentially have been confounded.

About this clonotype itself: Its antigen is still unknown. No base-level quality is on record; no much larger clone is a single base apart.

The V end gives up 11 bases and the J end 4 bases, leaving 9 bases in the junction not matched to a gene. Inclusive of the bounding cysteine and phenylalanine, the CDR3 is 13 residues long. This entry keeps only the CDR3 DNA: 39 bases, framed from base 1. Taken from the germline V gene, the CDR1 and CDR2 loops are ENHRY and SYGVKD. The donors were a few dozen Caucasian individuals from Russia, aged about 6 to 100 years, who were systemically healthy. Each donor gave 9 to 10 milliliters of peripheral blood, collected into EDTA-treated Vacutainer tubes. Ficoll-Paque density-gradient centrifugation was used to isolate PBMCs, with at least 6.5 million per sample. Trizol reagent was used to extract total RNA from PBMCs, with at least 6 micrograms per sample. The percentages of naive CD45RAhigh/CD27high T cells were determined by flow cytometry on a PBMC aliquot from every donor. Receptors were amplified or captured by 5' RACE. A second PCR of roughly 6 to 11 cycles was run with a J-beta primer mix and a sample-barcoded 5' primer. A template-switch 5' adaptor carrying 12 random nucleotides introduced a unique molecular identifier onto each TCR beta cDNA molecule. At least 3 million CDR3-containing paired-end reads were obtained from each sample. All of the RNA was converted into first-strand cDNA using the Mint cDNA synthesis kit, with a TRBC-specific oligonucleotide serving as the primer. After uracil-DNA glycosylase treatment, a first 18-cycle PCR used universal primers M1SS and BC2_uni_R on all cDNA. For the original study's pipeline: Each sample was normalized by randomly selecting 1 million high-quality reads, each carrying a distinct molecular identifier. Reads with shared molecular identifiers were discarded instead of being binned into consensus sequences. MiTCR, with a Q25 quality threshold and the strictest error-elimination algorithm, was used for CDR3 identification, clonotype clustering and error correction. A nonparametric unseen species model with Euler transformation was used to estimate lower-bound total TCR beta diversity. Through fastp at Q25 and MiXCR, TCRdb rebuilt clones from the public reads, retaining in-frame beta chains. Rows merge per CDR3 protein into single entries with the most common DNA and genes. The authors' filters were not applied to this entry. In all, the sample holds approximately 2,000,000 distinct CDR3 sequences, and approximately 40% of those were seen once. The ten most abundant clones make up under 25% of the sample.

This clonotype was sampled from a human donor in good health. Here the chain combines TRBV10-3 and TRBJ2-3; the central 7 bases match TRBD2. Input material: blood. The bases read TGTGCCTCCGGCGGGGGTTTCTCAGATACGCAGTATTTT. Translation gives CASGGGFSDTQYF.